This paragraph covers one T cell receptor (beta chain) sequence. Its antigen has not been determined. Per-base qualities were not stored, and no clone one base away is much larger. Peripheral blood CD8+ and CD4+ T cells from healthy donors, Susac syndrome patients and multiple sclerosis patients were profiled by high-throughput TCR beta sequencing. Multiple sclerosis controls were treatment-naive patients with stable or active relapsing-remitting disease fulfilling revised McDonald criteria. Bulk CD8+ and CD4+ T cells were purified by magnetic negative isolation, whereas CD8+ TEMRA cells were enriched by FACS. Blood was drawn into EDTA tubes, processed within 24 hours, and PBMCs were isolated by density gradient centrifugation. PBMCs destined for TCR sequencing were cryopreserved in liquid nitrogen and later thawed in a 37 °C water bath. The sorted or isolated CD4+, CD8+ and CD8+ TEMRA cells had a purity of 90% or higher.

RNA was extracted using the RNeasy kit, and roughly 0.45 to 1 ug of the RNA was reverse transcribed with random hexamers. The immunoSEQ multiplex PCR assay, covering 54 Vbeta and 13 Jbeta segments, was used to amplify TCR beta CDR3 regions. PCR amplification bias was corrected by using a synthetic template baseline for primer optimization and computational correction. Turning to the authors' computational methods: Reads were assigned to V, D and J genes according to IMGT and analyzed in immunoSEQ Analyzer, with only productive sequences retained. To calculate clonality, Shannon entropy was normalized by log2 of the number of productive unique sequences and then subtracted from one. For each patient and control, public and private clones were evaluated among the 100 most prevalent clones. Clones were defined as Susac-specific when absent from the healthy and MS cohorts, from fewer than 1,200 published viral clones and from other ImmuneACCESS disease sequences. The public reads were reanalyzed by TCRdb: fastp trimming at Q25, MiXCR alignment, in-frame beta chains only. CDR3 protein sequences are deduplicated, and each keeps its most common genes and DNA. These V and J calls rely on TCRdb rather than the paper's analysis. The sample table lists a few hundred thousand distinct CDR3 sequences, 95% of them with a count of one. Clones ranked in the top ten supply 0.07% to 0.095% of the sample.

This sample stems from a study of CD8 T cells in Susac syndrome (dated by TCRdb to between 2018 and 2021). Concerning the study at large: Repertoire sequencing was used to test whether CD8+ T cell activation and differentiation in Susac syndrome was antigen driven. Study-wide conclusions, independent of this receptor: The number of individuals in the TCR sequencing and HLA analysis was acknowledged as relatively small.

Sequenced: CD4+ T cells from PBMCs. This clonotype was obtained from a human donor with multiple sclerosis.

Here is the DNA: TGTGCCAGCAGTAGCGGGGGCATGCGGGAAAAACTGTTTTTT. Its translation is CASSSGGMREKLFF. In this chain, TRBV2 is recombined with TRBJ1-4; a tentative D match to TRBD1 spans 6 bases. V lost 5 bases and J lost 8 bases; the stretch between them is 15 bases long. The CDR3, cysteine through phenylalanine, is 14 amino acids long. The DNA shown is the 42-base CDR3, in frame from base 1. Sequences SNHLY (CDR1) and FYNNEI (CDR2) are obtained from the germline V gene.